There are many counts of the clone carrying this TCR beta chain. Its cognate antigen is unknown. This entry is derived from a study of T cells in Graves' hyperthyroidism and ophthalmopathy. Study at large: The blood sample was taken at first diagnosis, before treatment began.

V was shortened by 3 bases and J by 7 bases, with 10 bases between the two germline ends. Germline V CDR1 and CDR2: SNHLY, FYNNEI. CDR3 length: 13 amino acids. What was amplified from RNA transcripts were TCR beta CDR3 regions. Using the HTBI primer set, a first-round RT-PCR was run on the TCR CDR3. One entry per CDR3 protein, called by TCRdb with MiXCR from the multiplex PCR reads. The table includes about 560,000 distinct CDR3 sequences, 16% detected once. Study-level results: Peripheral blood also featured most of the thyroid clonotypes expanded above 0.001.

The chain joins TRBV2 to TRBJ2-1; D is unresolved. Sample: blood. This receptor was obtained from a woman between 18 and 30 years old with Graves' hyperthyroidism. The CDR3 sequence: CASSENSFNEQFF. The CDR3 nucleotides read TGTGCCAGCAGTGAGAACTCGTTTAATGAGCAGTTCTTC.